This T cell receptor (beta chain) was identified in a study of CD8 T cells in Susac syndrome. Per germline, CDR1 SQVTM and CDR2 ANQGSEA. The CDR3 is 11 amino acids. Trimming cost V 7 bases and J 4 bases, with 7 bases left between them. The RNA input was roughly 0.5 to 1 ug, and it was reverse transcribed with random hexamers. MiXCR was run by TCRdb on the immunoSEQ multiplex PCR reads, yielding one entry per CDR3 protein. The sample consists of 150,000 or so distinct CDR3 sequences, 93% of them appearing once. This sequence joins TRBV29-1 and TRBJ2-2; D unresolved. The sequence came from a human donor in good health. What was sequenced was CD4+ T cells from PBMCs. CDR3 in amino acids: CSAGITGELFF. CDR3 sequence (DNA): TGCAGCGCTGGGATCACCGGGGAGCTGTTTTTT.